Below are 22 T cell receptor beta chains sequenced from a single sample in a study of T cells in Graves' hyperthyroidism and ophthalmopathy. Amplified TCR beta CDR3 regions came from RNA transcripts. TCR CDR3 underwent first-round RT-PCR with the HTBI primer set. TCRdb reanalysed the multiplex PCR reads using MiXCR and keeps one entry per CDR3 protein. Among more than 450,000 distinct CDR3 sequences, roughly 15% were seen once, and the ten largest hold 14%. Sequencing was carried out using blood. These receptors originate from a woman in her thirties or forties with Graves' hyperthyroidism.

V usage is TRBV6-1 and J usage is TRBJ2-3, with D hard to call. The germline V gene has CDR1 MNHNS and CDR2 SASEGT. V was pared by 6 bases and J by 0 bases, with 16 bases between. The CDR3 has 16 amino acids. CDR3 sequence (DNA): TGTGCCAGCAGACACACCACCGGAACTAGCACAGATACGCAGTATTTT. Its translation is CASRHTTGTSTDTQYF.

This clonotype was seen many times. The chain links TRBV18 to TRBJ2-7; tentatively, D is TRBD1 (5 bases). V was pared by 3 bases and J by 2 bases, with 17 bases between. This CDR3 is 16 amino acids long. CDR1 and CDR2 from the germline V gene are KGHSH and LQKENI. The chain's CDR3 is CASSPPGTGKAYEQYF. CDR3 nucleotides: TGTGCCAGCTCACCTCCCGGCACAGGCAAAGCCTACGAGCAGTACTTC.

This clonotype has at least ten counts. The V and J genes are TRBV28 and TRBJ2-1; D may be TRBD1 (6 bases). Looked up from germline, CDR1 is MDHEN and CDR2 is SYDVKM. Trimming cost V 5 bases and J 0 bases, with 14 bases left between them. This CDR3 is built from 16 residues. The CDR3 here is CASSRDTGSSYNEQFF. The CDR3 region has the DNA TGTGCCAGCAGTCGAGACACAGGGAGCTCCTACAATGAGCAGTTCTTC. Looking up the rest from reference TRBV28 and TRBJ2-1 gives the full variable domain: DVKVTQSSRYLVKRTGEKVFLECVQDMDHENMFWYRQDPGLGLRLIYFSYDVKMKEKGDIPEGYSVSREKKERFSLILESASTNQTSMYLCASSRDTGSSYNEQFFGPGTRLTVL.

This clonotype has ten or more counts. The V gene is TRBV11-2, the J gene TRBJ2-7; D is uncertain. The CDR3 has 14 residues. The V gene's germline CDR1 is SGHAT and CDR2 FQNNGV. The V end was cut by 1 base, the J end by 2 bases, with 9 bases between. The CDR3 spells CASSLGSFPYEQYF. CDR3 in DNA: TGTGCCAGCAGCTTAGGGAGTTTTCCCTACGAGCAGTACTTC.

The genes are TRBV5-1 and TRBJ2-2, with 7 nucleotides matching TRBD2. Germline V gene lookup returns CDR1 SGHRS and CDR2 YFSETQ. The CDR3 consists of 15 residues. V lost 4 bases to trimming and J lost 3 bases; unmatched junction nucleotides: 6. The CDR3 protein is CASSLVLADTGELFF. For the CDR3, the DNA is TGCGCCAGCAGCCTGGTGCTAGCGGACACCGGGGAGCTGTTTTTT.

The DNA for the CDR3 is TGCAGTGCTAGACGTGGTCCCGGGGAGCTGTTTTTT. It specifies CSARRGPGELFF. The chain has TRBV20-1 and TRBJ2-2; D is undetermined. CDR3 length: 12 amino acids. Germline V CDR1 and CDR2: DFQATT, SNEGSKA (reference sequence). Trimming removed 2 bases from V and 6 bases from J, with 7 bases in between.

At least ten counts were recorded for this clonotype. This CDR3 reads CASRSNGGWTGELFF. CDR3 nucleotides: TGTGCCAGCCGATCGAATGGGGGTTGGACCGGGGAGCTGTTTTTT. The chain carries TRBV7-2 and TRBJ2-2; possibly TRBD1 or TRBD2 for D (5 bases each). Trimming cost V 8 bases and J 5 bases, with 18 bases left between them. The CDR3 loop spans 15 amino acids. The germline CDR1 and CDR2 sequences are SGHTA and FQGNSA.

This chain connects TRBV20-1 to TRBJ2-7; TRBD2 matches at 7 bases. This CDR3 is built from 18 residues. V trimming: 3 bases; J trimming: 0 bases; junction bases outside the gene matches: 17. Germline V gives CDR1 DFQATT, CDR2 SNEGSKA (reference sequence). CDR3 nucleotide sequence: TGCAGTGCTAGGGTATTCGGTCTAGCGGAAACTCCCTCCTACGAGCAGTACTTC. Translating gives CSARVFGLAETPSYEQYF.

V usage is TRBV6-1 and J usage is TRBJ1-1; D not certain. Trimming took 6 bases from V and 7 from J, leaving 9 bases between them. Germline V gene data show CDR1 as MNHNS and CDR2 as SASEGT. This CDR3 has 11 amino acids. CDR3 sequence (DNA): TGTGCCAGCAGGAGAGGTAATGAAGCTTTCTTT. This encodes CASRRGNEAFF.

In its sample, this clonotype was seen a few times. The V and J genes are TRBV5-5 and TRBJ2-7; D not resolved. The CDR3 has 14 amino acids. The ends were cut back, 2 bases at V and 3 bases at J, with 12 bases in the middle. The germline V gene encodes CDR1 SGHKS and CDR2 YYEKEE (reference sequence). The CDR3 is CASSFFIGSYEQYF. The CDR3 nucleotides read TGTGCCAGCAGCTTTTTCATCGGAAGCTACGAGCAGTACTTC. Full variable domain (remainder filled in from reference TRBV5-5 and TRBJ2-7): DAGVTQSPTHLIKTRGQQVTLRCSPISGHKSVSWYQQVLGQGPQFIFQYYEKEERGRGNFPDRFSARQFPNYSSELNVNALLLGDSALYLCASSFFIGSYEQYFGPGTRLTVT.

In its sample, this clonotype was seen many times. The rearrangement uses TRBV20-1 and TRBJ2-7; no definite D call. The CDR3 runs to 13 residues. The germline CDR1 and CDR2 sequences are DFQATT and SNEGSKA (reference sequence). V dropped 4 bases and J dropped 1 base, with 11 bases sitting between them. CDR3 sequence reads: CSAIGSASYEQYF. CDR3 sequence (DNA): TGCAGTGCTATAGGGTCAGCTTCCTACGAGCAGTACTTC.

J is TRBJ2-2 and V is TRBV4-1, with 9 bases aligning to TRBD1. This CDR3 comprises 17 residues. Unmatched junction bases numbered 7, after V lost 0 bases and J lost 5 bases. Germline assignment: CDR1 MGHRA and CDR2 YSYEKL. CDR3 sequence reads: CASSQDLQGAKTGELFF. DNA for the CDR3: TGCGCCAGCAGCCAAGATCTACAGGGGGCTAAGACCGGGGAGCTGTTTTTT.

This clonotype was counted many times. This chain links TRBV28 with TRBJ1-1; 7 bases map to TRBD1. V was pared by 3 bases and J by 0 bases, with 7 bases of the junction left unmatched. The germline V gene encodes CDR1 MDHEN and CDR2 SYDVKM. This CDR3 is built from 16 residues. The chain's CDR3 is CASSFLQGSMNTEAFF. The CDR3 DNA reads as TGTGCCAGCAGTTTCCTACAGGGGTCCATGAACACTGAAGCTTTCTTT.

This clonotype was counted at least ten times. The J gene is TRBJ1-1, the V gene TRBV18, with 8 positions matching TRBD1. V gave up 6 bases and J gave up 7 bases; unmatched junction bases: 13. CDR1 and CDR2 from the germline V gene are KGHSH and LQKENI. This CDR3 has 15 residues. Here the CDR3 reads CASSPNRGSPIEAFF. In nucleotides, the CDR3 is TGTGCCAGCTCGCCAAACAGGGGGTCCCCTATTGAAGCTTTCTTT.

Many counts were recorded for this clonotype. This sequence joins TRBV20-1 and TRBJ2-3; 12 bases map to TRBD2. The germline gives CDR1 DFQATT, CDR2 SNEGSKA (reference sequence). The CDR3 has 16 amino acids. V was pared by 4 bases and J by 0 bases, with 5 bases of the junction left unmatched. The CDR3 reads CSAIGLAGTSTDTQYF. CDR3 DNA: TGCAGTGCTATCGGACTAGCGGGAACTAGCACAGATACGCAGTATTTT.

This clonotype was observed many times. The gene calls are TRBV29-1 and TRBJ2-3; the D gene could be TRBD1 or TRBD2 (5 bases each). The CDR3 is 14 amino acids. Germline CDR1 is SQVTM and CDR2 is ANQGSEA. V was trimmed by 7 bases and J by 3 bases, leaving 17 bases between them. Written as DNA, the CDR3 is TGCAGCGCCTCGGTGGGAGAGGGGACAGATACGCAGTATTTT. Translated: CSASVGEGTDTQYF.

This chain links TRBV7-9 with TRBJ1-2; perhaps TRBD1 as D (6 bases). Germline CDR1 reads SEHNR; CDR2 reads FQNEAQ (reference sequence). This CDR3 comprises 12 residues. V was cut by 5 bases and J by 13 bases, with 17 bases left in between. The CDR3 spells CASSLEPGVSTF. CDR3 nucleotides: TGTGCCAGCAGCCTCGAACCAGGGGTATCCACCTTC.

The V call is TRBV30, the J call TRBJ1-4, with unresolved D. Germline V lookup: CDR1 GTSNPN, CDR2 SVGIG (reference sequence). This CDR3 spans 14 amino acids. Trimming took off 0 bases at V and 10 bases at J, with 15 bases between the two ends. Here the CDR3 DNA reads TGTGCCTGGAGTGTAGAGACTACCACTGGAAAACTGTTTTTT. Translating it yields CAWSVETTTGKLFF.

The chain uses TRBV10-2 and TRBJ2-4; D is uncertain. There are 15 residues in the CDR3. The germline gives CDR1 WSHSY, CDR2 SAAADI. Trimming removed 0 bases at V and 0 bases at J, with 6 bases between. The CDR3 is CASSESIPAKNIQYF. As DNA, the CDR3 is TGCGCCAGCAGTGAGTCGATCCCAGCCAAAAACATTCAGTACTTC.

This clonotype occurred many times. CDR3 nucleotides: TGTGCCAGCAGTCGGACAGGGACTTACGTCTACACCTTC. Translated, it gives CASSRTGTYVYTF. The J gene is TRBJ1-2, the V gene TRBV2; 8 bases are shared with TRBD1. CDR3 length: 13 amino acids. V shed 5 bases and J 10 bases; nucleotides not matched to a gene: 9. Germline V gives CDR1 SNHLY, CDR2 FYNNEI.

Ten or more counts support this clonotype. The chain carries TRBV28 and TRBJ2-2, with D uncertain. Germline CDR1 and CDR2: MDHEN and SYDVKM. This CDR3 contains 14 residues. The ends were cut back, 3 bases at V and 4 bases at J, with 9 bases in the middle. For the CDR3, the DNA is TGTGCCAGCAGTTTGCCACTCCGCACCGGGGAGCTGTTTTTT. Translation gives CASSLPLRTGELFF.

This clonotype showed up many times. The V call is TRBV30, the J call TRBJ2-3; D is perhaps TRBD2 (6 bases). Germline CDR1 and CDR2: GTSNPN and SVGIG (reference sequence). The CDR3 is 14 amino acids. Between the trimmed V and J ends, which lost 3 bases and 5 bases, there was a span of 15 bases. In DNA form, the CDR3 reads TGTGCCTGGAGCGCCGCGGGGCGCGGAGATACGCAGTATTTT. Its translation is CAWSAAGRGDTQYF.